The sample holds many counts of the clone carrying this T cell receptor beta chain. Its target is unknown. The CDR3 loop spans 15 amino acids. Germline CDR1 and CDR2: SGHRS and YFSETQ. Trimming cost V 4 bases and J 0 bases; bases outside gene matches: 4. This record comes from a study of T cells after yellow fever vaccination. Study results and caveats: At 95% to 98% for CD4 and about 88% for CD8, most primary-vaccination clones showed up again after the booster. Bulk-population clonotypes that are abundant could appear as contaminants in FACS-sorted repertoires. Clonotype sharing between CD4 and CD8 compartments was small.

TCRdb itself ran the 5' RACE reads through MiXCR, one entry per CDR3 protein. In the table there are about 240,000 distinct CDR3 sequences, 6.9% of which are singletons. This clonotype was obtained from a man between 25 and 39 years old who received the YFV17D yellow fever vaccine. V is TRBV5-1 and J is TRBJ2-1; 7 positions agree with TRBD2. This material consisted of CD4+ T cells sorted from PBMCs, taken 15 days after the yellow fever booster vaccination. This chain's CDR3 is CASSGGSTSYNEQFF. The CDR3, as DNA: TGCGCCAGCAGCGGCGGGAGCACCTCCTACAATGAGCAGTTCTTC.